The present TCR beta chain was sequenced within a study of T cell clonotyping in hematopoietic cell transplantation. Study results and limitations: After transplant, recipient diversity fell while pathologically expanded clonotypes grew through day 180.

CDR1 is SGHVS and CDR2 is FQNEAQ in the germline V gene. The CDR3 has 16 amino acids. The J segment lost 1 base and the V segment lost 5 bases, leaving 9 bases of the junction unmatched. Time point denoted: recipient sample about 28 days before transplant, after cytoreduction. Only in-frame clones appear in the TCRdb table, and some are missing; sequencing was by immunoSEQ multiplex PCR. The sample contains about 9,000 clones, more than 65% of which appear only once. To note about this clone: What it binds is unknown.

The sample in question was peripheral blood mononuclear cells, obtained before stem cell transplant. The receptor comes from a man aged 55-75 years with acute myeloid leukemia. Some clones in this sample may be carry-over from other donors' samples. This chain connects TRBV7-8 to TRBJ2-5; 8 nucleotides line up with TRBD2. The CDR3 DNA reads as TGTGCCAGCAGCCTCGGGTGGGCGGGGGGCCAAGAGACCCAGTACTTC. Its translation: CASSLGWAGGQETQYF.